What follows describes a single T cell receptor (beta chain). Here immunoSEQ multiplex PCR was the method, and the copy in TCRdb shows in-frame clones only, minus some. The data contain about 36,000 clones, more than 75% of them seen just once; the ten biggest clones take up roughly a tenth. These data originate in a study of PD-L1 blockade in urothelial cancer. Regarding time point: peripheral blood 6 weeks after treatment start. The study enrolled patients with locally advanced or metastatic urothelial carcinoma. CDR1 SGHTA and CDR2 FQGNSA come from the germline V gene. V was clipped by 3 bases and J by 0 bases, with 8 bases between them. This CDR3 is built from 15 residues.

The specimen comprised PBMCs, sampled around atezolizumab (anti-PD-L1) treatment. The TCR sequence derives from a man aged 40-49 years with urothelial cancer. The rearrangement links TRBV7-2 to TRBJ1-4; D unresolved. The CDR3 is CASSLGATTNEKLFF. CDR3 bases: TGTGCCAGCAGCTTGGGAGCAACAACTAATGAAAAACTGTTTTTT. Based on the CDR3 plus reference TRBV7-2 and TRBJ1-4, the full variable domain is GAGVSQSPSNKVTEKGKDVELRCDPISGHTALYWYRQSLGQGLEFLIYFQGNSAPDKSGLPSDRFSAERTGGSVSTLTIQRTQQEDSAVYLCASSLGATTNEKLFFGSGTQLSVL.